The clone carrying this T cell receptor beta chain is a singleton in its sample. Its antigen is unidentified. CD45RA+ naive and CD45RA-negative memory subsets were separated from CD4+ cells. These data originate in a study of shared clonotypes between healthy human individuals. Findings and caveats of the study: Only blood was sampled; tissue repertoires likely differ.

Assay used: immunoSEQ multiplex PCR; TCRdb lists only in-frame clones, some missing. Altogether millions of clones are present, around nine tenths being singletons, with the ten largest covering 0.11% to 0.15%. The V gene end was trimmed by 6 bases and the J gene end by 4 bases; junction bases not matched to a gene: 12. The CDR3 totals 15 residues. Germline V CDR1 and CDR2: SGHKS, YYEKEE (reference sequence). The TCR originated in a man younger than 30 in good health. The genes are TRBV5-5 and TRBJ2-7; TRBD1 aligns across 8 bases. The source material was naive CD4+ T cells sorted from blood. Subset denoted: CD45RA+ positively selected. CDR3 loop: CASTPGPTGVYEQYF. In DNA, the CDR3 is TGTGCCAGCACCCCTGGACCGACAGGGGTTTACGAGCAGTACTTC. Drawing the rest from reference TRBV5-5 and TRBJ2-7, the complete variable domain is DAGVTQSPTHLIKTRGQQVTLRCSPISGHKSVSWYQQVLGQGPQFIFQYYEKEERGRGNFPDRFSARQFPNYSSELNVNALLLGDSALYLCASTPGPTGVYEQYFGPGTRLTVT.